Here is one TCR beta chain with its context. The CDR3 covers 14 residues. CDR1 and CDR2 (germline): PRHDT, FYEKMQ (reference sequence). Trimming removed 5 bases from V and 4 bases from J, with 11 bases in between. This sample was included in a study of blood T cell repertoires in COVID-19. Here immunoSEQ multiplex PCR was the method, and the copy in TCRdb shows in-frame clones only, minus some. The data hold 80,000 to 90,000 clones, with more than 75% observed a single time. V and J are TRBV13 and TRBJ2-2, with D uncertain. This sequence was found in a woman aged 70 to 79 with acute or convalescent COVID-19. Source material: peripheral blood. In DNA, the CDR3 is TGTGCCAGCAGCACCACCGACTTCACCGGGGAGCTGTTTTTT. Amino acid sequence: CASSTTDFTGELFF.